The following is a TCR beta chain sequence with its context. A Seattle source enrolled patients during active infection and followed them longitudinally. This specimen comes from a study of blood T cell repertoires in COVID-19. Original processing methods: Researchers report that nucleated cell counts were estimated from reference gene primer amplification. Assay: immunoSEQ multiplex PCR; the TCRdb copy retains only in-frame clones and omits some. The DNA was the basis for D and trimming; V, J and clone size are from that table. The profile shows nearly 250,000 clones, around 86% of them singletons. The V gene end was trimmed by 7 bases and the J gene end by 4 bases; junction bases not matched to a gene: 2. The CDR3 consists of 13 residues. Germline V CDR1 and CDR2: KGHDR, SFDVKD.

The chain recombines TRBV24-1 with TRBJ1-1; 10 bases map to TRBD1. The sample comprised peripheral blood. The clonotype comes from an elderly woman with COVID-19, enrolled during active disease. CDR3 amino acids: CATRGQGSTEAFF. In DNA form, the CDR3 reads TGTGCCACCAGGGGACAGGGGAGCACTGAAGCTTTCTTT.